Listed below are T cell receptor beta chains from one sample, sequenced in a study of T cell responses to AZD1222 COVID-19 vaccine. Assay used: immunoSEQ multiplex PCR; TCRdb lists only in-frame clones, some missing. The sample lists some 130,000 clones, 70% to 90% occurring once. The input for sequencing was peripheral blood, taken on day 0 of AZD1222 vaccination. The receptors come from an adult in good health. CDR3s include the opening cysteine and the closing phenylalanine or tryptophan.

V gene	CDR3 length	J gene	CDR3 protein
TRBV24-1	13	TRBJ2-1	CATSKGITEKQFF
TRBV6-5	13	TRBJ1-5	CASSYERRTPQHF
TRBV6-5	15	TRBJ2-1	CASSKAGSPYNEQFF
TRBV4-2	15	TRBJ2-3	CASSPENRGGDTQYF
TRBV12-3/TRBV12-4	12	TRBJ1-1	CASSVQGAVAFF
TRBV21-1	14	TRBJ1-5	CATSGTGSGQPQHF
TRBV11-1	14	TRBJ2-7	CASSGPRGFDEQYF
TRBV4-1	16	TRBJ2-1	CASSQNPGQGYNEQFF
TRBV25-1	18	TRBJ1-6	CASSSPSSDGEYNSPLHF
TRBV5-1	13	TRBJ2-5	CASSSLVEETQYF
TRBV19	14	TRBJ2-5	CASSIEGGPATQYF
TRBV12-3/TRBV12-4	13	TRBJ1-3	CASNHQDVDTIYF
TRBV19	15	TRBJ1-2	CASSSLLGQGNGYTF
TRBV5-1	14	TRBJ1-4	CASSPDIGNEKLFF
TRBV6-5	15	TRBJ2-7	CASSPPRTASYEQYF
TRBV6-4	17	TRBJ2-7	CASSDSPLLGYSYEQYF
TRBV18	13	TRBJ2-5	CASSPGARETQYF
TRBV24-1	12	TRBJ2-7	CATGLADGEQYF
TRBV3-1/TRBV3-2	11	TRBJ1-1	CASSQDRAAFF
TRBV4-2	13	TRBJ1-2	CASSSRSVYGYTF
TRBV7-8	21	TRBJ1-4	CASSSYPGTPDLWGTNEKLFF
TRBV5-1	14	TRBJ2-7	CASSLSTSGYEQYF
TRBV2	17	TRBJ2-2	CASSEAGLRRPPGELFF
TRBV29-1	14	TRBJ2-2	CSAREASSPGELFF
TRBV24-1	15	TRBJ1-5	CATSDRRTGTGSQHF
TRBV19	15	TRBJ2-3	CASRGGQGRADTQYF
TRBV18	14	TRBJ1-2	CASSPDTRSYGYTF
TRBV29-1	13	TRBJ2-7	CSVAPKGQVEQYF
TRBV5-1	17	TRBJ2-7	CASSLPVGGGLPYEQYF
TRBV6-5	11	TRBJ2-1	CASRSGWVTFF
TRBV5-6	15	TRBJ2-1	CASSPPGQPYNEQFF
TRBV2	15	TRBJ2-1	CASSRDGRPYNEQFF
TRBV10-1	16	TRBJ2-1	CASSEWDTHSYNEQFF
TRBV10-3	13	TRBJ1-5	CAISRLDGQPQHF
TRBV18	15	TRBJ1-2	CASSPREGRVYGYTF
TRBV11-1	13	TRBJ2-1	CASSLRLRNEQFF
TRBV7-3	16	TRBJ2-1	CASSLEGGGSYNEQFF
TRBV5-1	14	TRBJ1-4	CASSLAPGDEKLFF
TRBV27	15	TRBJ1-2	CASSVGLRDHYGYTF